This T cell receptor beta chain stems from a study of T-cell reconstitution after alpha-beta-depleted transplantation in children. During its preparation, the TCRbeta library received unique molecular identifiers. Each CDR3 protein gets one entry after TCRdb re-called the PCR reads with MiXCR. The sample shows about 420,000 distinct CDR3 sequences, 15% to 20% of them seen only once. Points from the study as a whole: Diversity of TCRbeta at day 60 was high in some patients, arising from surviving recipient T cells and thymic progenitors. Reportedly, alpha-beta T cells present about two months post-transplant originated from several hundred expanded clones of graft origin. Among T cells one year after transplant, newly produced cells accounted for most counts and diversity.

About this clonotype: Its antigen is unidentified.

Germline CDR1 MGHRA, CDR2 YSYEKL. The CDR3 totals 18 residues. The V end was cut by 4 bases, the J end by 6 bases, with 24 bases between. The sample in question was PBMCs, mostly from graft donor cells, obtained 360 days after TCRalphabeta/CD19-depleted stem cell transplant. This TCR derives from a boy under two years old who had a stem cell transplant for Wiskott-Aldrich syndrome, so the T cells may come from the graft donor. The chain has TRBV4-1 and TRBJ2-2, with D perhaps TRBD1 (8 bases). CDR3 amino acids: CASSRPGGRGRSPGELFF. CDR3 bases: TGCGCCAGCAGCCGCCCGGGGGGCAGGGGGCGTAGCCCCGGGGAGCTGTTTTTT.